This T cell receptor beta chain was observed in a study of T cell responses to AZD1222 COVID-19 vaccine. Sequencing used immunoSEQ multiplex PCR; TCRdb keeps in-frame clones, though not all of them. The sample holds about 68,000 clones; 88% are singletons and the top ten take roughly 8.3%. This clone was seen a few times. As yet, its antigen is unknown. Study observations and caveats: Researchers took repertoire samples only after the peak T cell response had come. Among the donors, most were white British and more were female, and clonal diversity was possibly underestimated. Nearly half of spike-specific TCRs reportedly go after variant regions that carry no mutations.

The CDR3 contains 15 residues. Germline-derived CDR1 and CDR2 are LNHDA and SQIVND (reference sequence). The V and J ends lost 3 bases and 2 bases, in that order; junction bases with no gene match: 6. This TCR was recovered from an adult in good health. V and J are TRBV19 and TRBJ2-7; 8 positions match TRBD1. The sequences come from peripheral blood, collected on day 0 of AZD1222 vaccination. The CDR3 loop is CASSIRQGLAYEQYF. CDR3 sequence (DNA): TGTGCCAGTAGTATTAGACAGGGGCTAGCCTACGAGCAGTACTTC.